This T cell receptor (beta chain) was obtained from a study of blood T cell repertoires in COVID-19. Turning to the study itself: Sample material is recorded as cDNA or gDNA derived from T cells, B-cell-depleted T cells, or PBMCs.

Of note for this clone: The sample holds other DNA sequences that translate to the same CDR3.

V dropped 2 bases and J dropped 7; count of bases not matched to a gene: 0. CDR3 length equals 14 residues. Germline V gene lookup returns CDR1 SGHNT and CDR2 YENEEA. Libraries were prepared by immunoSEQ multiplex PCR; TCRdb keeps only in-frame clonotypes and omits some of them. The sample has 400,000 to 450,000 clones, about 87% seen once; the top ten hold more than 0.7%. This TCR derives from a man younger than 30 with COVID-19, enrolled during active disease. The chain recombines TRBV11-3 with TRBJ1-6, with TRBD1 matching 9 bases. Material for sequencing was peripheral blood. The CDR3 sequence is CASSLTGGNSPLHF. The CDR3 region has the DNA TGTGCCAGCAGCTTAACAGGGGGCAATTCACCCCTCCACTTT.